Listed here are 19 T cell receptor beta chains from one sample, sequenced in a study of vaccination and CD4 T cells after COVID-19. Treatment: approximately nine-day PBMC culture with coronavirus spike peptide pools or control peptides (ViraFEST assay). Antigen specificity for these receptors is unknown. An Oncomine TCR Beta short-read assay was used to sequence the DNA from cultured CD4+ T cells. TCRdb recomputed calls from the PCR reads with MiXCR, one row per CDR3 protein. The sample lists more than 10,000 distinct CDR3 sequences; approximately 30% were seen once. Sequenced material: CD4+ T cells from blood, cultured in vitro, taken after SARS-CoV-2 vaccination. These receptors were collected from a human donor who had recovered from COVID-19.

The J gene is TRBJ1-5, the V gene TRBV20-1; D might be TRBD1 (5 bases). There are 14 residues in the CDR3. With 1 base removed from V and 0 bases from J, the gap between germline ends came to 7 bases. The germline V gene has CDR1 DFQATT and CDR2 SNEGSKA (reference sequence). The CDR3 loop is CSARAGISNQPQHF. The CDR3 region has the DNA TGCAGTGCTAGAGCAGGGATTAGCAATCAGCCCCAGCATTTT.

The chain employs TRBV11-2 and TRBJ2-7; no clear D gene. This CDR3 comprises 16 residues. Germline V gene data show CDR1 as SGHAT and CDR2 as FQNNGV. Trimming pared 2 bases from V and 2 bases from J, leaving 16 bases between. The CDR3 loop is CASSLLVGRTAYEQYF. CDR3 nucleotides: TGTGCCAGCAGCTTATTGGTAGGGCGAACTGCCTACGAGCAGTACTTC.

This clonotype turned up a few times. V is TRBV27 and J is TRBJ2-2, with 10 positions matching TRBD2. Unmatched junction bases numbered 11, after V lost 3 bases and J lost 7 bases. The germline CDR1 and CDR2 sequences are MNHEY and SMNVEV (reference sequence). The CDR3 consists of 17 residues. Here the CDR3 DNA reads TGTGCCAGCAGTTTTCCCCCTAGCGGGAGTCGAGTCGGGGAGCTGTTTTTT. Translated, it gives CASSFPPSGSRVGELFF.

This rearrangement joins TRBV27 to TRBJ2-7; 7 bases match TRBD1. The CDR3 is made up of 14 amino acids. The ends lost 5 bases at V and 4 bases at J; junction bases unmatched: 8. Germline CDR1 and CDR2: MNHEY and SMNVEV (reference sequence). CDR3 nucleotides: TGTGCCAGCAGTCCTAGACAGGGTACGTACGAGCAGTACTTC. Translating gives CASSPRQGTYEQYF.

A few counts support this clonotype. The DNA for the CDR3 is TGTGCCAGTAGTAAGGCCAGATCCTACGAGCAGTACTTC. It codes for CASSKARSYEQYF. The chain uses TRBV19 and TRBJ2-7, with D unresolved. V was clipped by 4 bases and J by 1 base, with 8 bases between them. CDR3 length: 13 amino acids. The germline gives CDR1 LNHDA, CDR2 SQIVND (reference sequence).

This chain links TRBV10-1 with TRBJ2-3; D is uncertain. Deletions cut 4 bases from V and 2 bases from J, with 10 bases between. CDR3 length: 14 residues. Per germline, CDR1 WNHNN and CDR2 SYGVQD (reference sequence). CDR3 in DNA: TGCGCCAGCAGTGTGAATTCCCCCACAGATACGCAGTATTTT. Amino acid sequence: CASSVNSPTDTQYF.

This chain uses TRBV3-1 with TRBJ1-2; D is unclear. The CDR3 contains 12 residues. Trimming left V 5 bases short and J 8 bases short, with 12 bases between. Per the germline V gene, CDR1 is LGHDT and CDR2 is YNNKEL (reference sequence). CDR3 sequence reads: CASSVGPEGYTF. CDR3 nucleotides: TGTGCCAGCAGCGTCGGACCGGAAGGCTACACCTTC.

The chain combines TRBV19 with TRBJ2-7; 7 bases are a match to TRBD1. The CDR3 is made up of 12 amino acids. CDR1 is LNHDA, CDR2 SQIVND, per germline (reference sequence). Losses at the gene ends were 6 bases for V and 8 bases for J; bases not matched to a gene: 7. The DNA of the CDR3 is TGTGCCAGTAGCTACAGGGGCAACCAGCAGTACTTC. Translated: CASSYRGNQQYF.

The V and J genes are TRBV5-4 and TRBJ2-5, with 9 bases that match TRBD2. Germline loops: CDR1 SGHNT, CDR2 YYREEE (reference sequence). The CDR3 has 16 amino acids. V was clipped by 3 bases and J by 0 bases; unmatched bases: 6. The CDR3 region has the DNA TGTGCCAGCAGCTGGACTAGCGAATTGTACCAAGAGACCCAGTACTTC. Translation: CASSWTSELYQETQYF.

This clonotype rates as medium-sized (0.01 to 0.1%). The CDR3 nucleotides read TGCAGAGCTCCGGGACTTAGGGTAGCCAAAAACATTCAGTACTTC. Translating gives CRAPGLRVAKNIQYF. This sequence joins TRBV20-1 and TRBJ2-4, with a possible D match to TRBD2 (6 bases). CDR1 DFQATT and CDR2 SNEGSKA come from the germline V gene (reference sequence). This CDR3 region has 15 residues.

This clonotype was observed a few times. The rearrangement links TRBV7-7 to TRBJ2-3, with 14 nucleotides matching TRBD2. The germline V gene has CDR1 SSHAT and CDR2 FNYEAQ (reference sequence). With 4 bases clipped from V and 8 bases from J, the junction kept 5 bases outside the gene matches. The CDR3 length is 15 residues. Written as DNA, the CDR3 is TGTGCCAGCAGCTCCGGGACTAGCGGGAGTGGTACGCAGTATTTT. Its translation is CASSSGTSGSGTQYF.

This chain links TRBV6-2 or TRBV6-3 with TRBJ2-7, with TRBD1 matching 7 bases. Trimming cost V 6 bases and J 3 bases; bases outside gene matches: 2. Germline V gene sequence: CDR1 MNHEY, CDR2 SVGEGT. CDR3 size: 12 residues. The chain's CDR3 is CASRDRYYEQYF. The CDR3 nucleotides read TGTGCCAGCAGGGACAGGTACTACGAGCAGTACTTC.

This chain joins TRBV28 and TRBJ1-2; D is ambiguous. V was clipped by 6 bases and J by 8 bases, with 16 bases between them. The CDR3 covers 13 residues. Germline lookup yields CDR1 MDHEN and CDR2 SYDVKM. Here the CDR3 reads CASSPPNQLGYTF. For the CDR3, the DNA is TGTGCCAGCAGCCCGCCCAACCAACTGGGCTACACCTTC.

The rearrangement links TRBV27 to TRBJ2-7; TRBD1 matches 7 bases. The V segment lost 8 bases and the J segment 0 bases; nucleotides outside the gene matches: 7. Germline-derived CDR1 and CDR2 are MNHEY and SMNVEV (reference sequence). The CDR3 runs 14 residues. The CDR3 nucleotides are TGTGCCAGCGAAACCGGGACAGACTCCTACGAGCAGTACTTC. Translating gives CASETGTDSYEQYF.

V is TRBV3-1 and J is TRBJ2-5; 7 positions match TRBD2. The CDR3 is 15 amino acids. With 0 bases clipped from V and 5 bases from J, the junction kept 6 bases outside the gene matches. CDR1 LGHDT and CDR2 YNNKEL come from the germline V gene (reference sequence). This CDR3 reads CASSQDERAGETQYF. As DNA, the CDR3 is TGTGCCAGCAGCCAAGATGAGCGAGCGGGGGAGACCCAGTACTTC.

This sequence joins TRBV19 and TRBJ1-1; D possibly corresponds to TRBD1 (6 bases). Germline CDR1 is LNHDA and CDR2 is SQIVND (reference sequence). CDR3 size: 13 residues. V shed 7 bases and J shed 6 bases, with 15 bases lying between them. Here the CDR3 reads CASTDTRGAEAFF. CDR3 nucleotides: TGTGCCAGTACCGACACCAGGGGCGCTGAAGCTTTCTTT.

Concerning this clonotype: This may arise from a read error, as a much more abundant clone is one base away. J is TRBJ2-6 and V is TRBV20-1, with D hard to call. The V and J ends lost 0 bases and 4 bases respectively, with 7 bases between them. The CDR3 is 14 amino acids. CDR1 and CDR2 (germline): DFQATT, SNEGSKA (reference sequence). CDR3 in amino acids: CSARESRGANVLTF. The DNA for the CDR3 is TGCAGTGCTAGAGAAAGCAGGGGGGCCAACGTCCTGACTTTC.

The chain joins TRBV27 to TRBJ2-1; 7 bases are a match to TRBD1. Germline values: CDR1 MNHEY, CDR2 SMNVEV (reference sequence). The CDR3 extends over 15 amino acids. Trimming cost V 2 bases and J 0 bases; bases outside gene matches: 1. The CDR3 sequence is CASSLGDSSYNEQFF. CDR3 in DNA: TGTGCCAGCAGTTTAGGGGACAGCTCCTACAATGAGCAGTTCTTC.

Sample share makes this clonotype medium-sized. The CDR3 protein is CATSSFAGETQYF. DNA of the CDR3: TGTGCCACCAGCAGCTTTGCGGGAGAGACCCAGTACTTC. The chain carries TRBV15 and TRBJ2-5; tentative D call: TRBD2 (5 bases). CDR3 length: 13 residues. The germline CDR1 and CDR2 sequences are LNHNV and YYDKDF (reference sequence). Trimming pared 3 bases from V and 4 bases from J, leaving 9 bases between.